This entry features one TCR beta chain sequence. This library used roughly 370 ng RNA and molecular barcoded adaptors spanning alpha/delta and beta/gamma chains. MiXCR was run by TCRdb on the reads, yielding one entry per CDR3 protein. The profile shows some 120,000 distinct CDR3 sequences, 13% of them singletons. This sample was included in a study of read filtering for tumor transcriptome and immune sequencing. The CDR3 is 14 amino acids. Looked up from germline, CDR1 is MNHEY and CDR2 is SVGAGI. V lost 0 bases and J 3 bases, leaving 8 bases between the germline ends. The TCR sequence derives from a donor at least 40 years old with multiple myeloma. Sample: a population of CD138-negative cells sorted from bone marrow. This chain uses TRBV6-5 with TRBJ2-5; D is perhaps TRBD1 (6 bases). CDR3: CASSYSDSEETQYF. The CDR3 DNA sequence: TGTGCCAGCAGTTACTCGGACAGTGAAGAGACCCAGTACTTC.